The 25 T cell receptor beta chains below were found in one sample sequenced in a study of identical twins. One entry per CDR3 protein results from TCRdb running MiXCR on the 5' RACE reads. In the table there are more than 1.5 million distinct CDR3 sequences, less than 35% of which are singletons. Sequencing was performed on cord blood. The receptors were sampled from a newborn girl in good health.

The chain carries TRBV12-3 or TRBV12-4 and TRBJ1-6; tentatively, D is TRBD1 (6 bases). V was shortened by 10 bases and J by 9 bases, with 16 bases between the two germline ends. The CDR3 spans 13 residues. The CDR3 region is CAIPQGDSSPLHF. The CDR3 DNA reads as TGTGCCATCCCACAGGGAGATAGTTCACCCCTCCACTTT.

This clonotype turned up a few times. CDR3 in amino acids: CASTGTGGTDTQYF. CDR3 nucleotide sequence: TGCGCCAGCACCGGGACAGGGGGCACAGATACGCAGTATTTT. The rearrangement joins TRBV4-1 to TRBJ2-3; TRBD1 matches at 10 bases. This CDR3 has 14 residues. Germline trimming cut 7 bases from V and 1 base from J; bases unmatched to any gene: 2. The germline CDR1 and CDR2 sequences are MGHRA and YSYEKL.

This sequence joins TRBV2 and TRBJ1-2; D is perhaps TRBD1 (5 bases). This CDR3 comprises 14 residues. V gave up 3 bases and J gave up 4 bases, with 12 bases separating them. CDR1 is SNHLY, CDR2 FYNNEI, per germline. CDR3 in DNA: TGTGCCAGCAGTGACGGAGGGGCCATCTATGGCTACACCTTC. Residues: CASSDGGAIYGYTF.

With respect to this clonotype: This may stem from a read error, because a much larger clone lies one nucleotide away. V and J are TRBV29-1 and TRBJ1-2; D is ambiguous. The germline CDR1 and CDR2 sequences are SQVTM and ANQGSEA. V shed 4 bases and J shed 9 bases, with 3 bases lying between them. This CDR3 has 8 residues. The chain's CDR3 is CSVGCYTF. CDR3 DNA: TGCAGCGTTGGATGCTACACCTTC.

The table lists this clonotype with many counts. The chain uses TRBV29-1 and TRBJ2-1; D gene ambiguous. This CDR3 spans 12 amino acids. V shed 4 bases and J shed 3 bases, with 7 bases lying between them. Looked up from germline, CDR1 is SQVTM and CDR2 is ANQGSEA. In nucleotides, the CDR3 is TGCAGCGTTGGAAGCCTCTACAATGAGCAGTTCTTC. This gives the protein CSVGSLYNEQFF.

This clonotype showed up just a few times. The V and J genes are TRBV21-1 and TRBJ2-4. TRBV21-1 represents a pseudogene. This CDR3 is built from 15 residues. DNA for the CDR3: TGTGCCAGCATAAAAGCGGGGCTAGCCAAAAACATTCAGTACTTC. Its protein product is CASIKAGLAKNIQYF.

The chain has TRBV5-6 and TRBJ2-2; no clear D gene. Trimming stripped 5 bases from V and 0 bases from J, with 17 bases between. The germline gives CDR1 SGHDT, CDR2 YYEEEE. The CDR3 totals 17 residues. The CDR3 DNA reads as TGTGCCAGCAGACGGCTTGTTCGCGCCGCGAACACCGGGGAGCTGTTTTTT. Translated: CASRRLVRAANTGELFF. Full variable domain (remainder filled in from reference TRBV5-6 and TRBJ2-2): DAGVTQSPTHLIKTRGQQVTLRCSPKSGHDTVSWYQQALGQGPQFIFQYYEEEERQRGNFPDRFSGHQFPNYSSELNVNALLLGDSALYLCASRRLVRAANTGELFFGEGSRLTVL.

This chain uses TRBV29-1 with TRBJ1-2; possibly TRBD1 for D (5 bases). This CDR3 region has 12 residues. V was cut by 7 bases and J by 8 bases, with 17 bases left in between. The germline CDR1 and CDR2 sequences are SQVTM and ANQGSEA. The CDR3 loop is CSGPDSAGGYTF. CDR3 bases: TGCAGCGGCCCCGACAGTGCGGGGGGCTACACCTTC.

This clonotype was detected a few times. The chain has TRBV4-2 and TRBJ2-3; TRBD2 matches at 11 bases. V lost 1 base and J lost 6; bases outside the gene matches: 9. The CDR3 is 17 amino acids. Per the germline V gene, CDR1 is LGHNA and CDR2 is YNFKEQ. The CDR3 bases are TGTGCCAGCAGCCAAGCCCTTAGCGGGAGGGCCGAGGATACGCAGTATTTT. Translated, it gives CASSQALSGRAEDTQYF.

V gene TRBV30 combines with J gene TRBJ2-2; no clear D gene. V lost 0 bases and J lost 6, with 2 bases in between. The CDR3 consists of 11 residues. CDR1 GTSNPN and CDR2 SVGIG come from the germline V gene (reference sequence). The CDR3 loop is CAWSVAGELFF. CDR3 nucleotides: TGTGCCTGGAGTGTAGCCGGGGAGCTGTTTTTT.

The CDR3 DNA sequence: TGTGCCATCGAATCCCCGGGACAGGGAAGAGATACGCAGTATTTT. Encoded protein: CAIESPGQGRDTQYF. This chain connects TRBV10-3 to TRBJ2-3; 9 nucleotides line up with TRBD1. V was clipped by 8 bases and J by 5 bases; unmatched bases: 11. The CDR3 is made up of 15 amino acids. Germline-derived CDR1 and CDR2 are ENHRY and SYGVKD.

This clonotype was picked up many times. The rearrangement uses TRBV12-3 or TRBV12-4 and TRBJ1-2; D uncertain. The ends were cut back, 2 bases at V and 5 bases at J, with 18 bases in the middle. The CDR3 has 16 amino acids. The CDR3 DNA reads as TGTGCCAGCAGTTTAAACCCACAGCTCTCTGGGTATGGCTACACCTTC. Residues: CASSLNPQLSGYGYTF.

CDR3 loop: CASRSQGIWDEKLFF. CDR3 nucleotide sequence: TGTGCCAGCAGATCGCAGGGGATATGGGATGAAAAACTGTTTTTT. This chain uses TRBV12-3 or TRBV12-4 with TRBJ1-4, with D possibly being TRBD1 (6 bases). Trimming removed 6 bases from V and 6 bases from J, with 17 bases in between. This CDR3 contains 15 residues.

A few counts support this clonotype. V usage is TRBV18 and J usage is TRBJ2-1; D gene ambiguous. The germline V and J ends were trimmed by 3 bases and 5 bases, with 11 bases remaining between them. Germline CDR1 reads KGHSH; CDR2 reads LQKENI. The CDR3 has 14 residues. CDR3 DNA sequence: TGTGCCAGCTCACCCCCGGGTTGGGACAATGAGCAGTTCTTC. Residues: CASSPPGWDNEQFF.

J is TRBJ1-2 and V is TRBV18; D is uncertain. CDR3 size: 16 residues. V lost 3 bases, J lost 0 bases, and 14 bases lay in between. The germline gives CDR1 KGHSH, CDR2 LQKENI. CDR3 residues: CASSPPLGASNYGYTF. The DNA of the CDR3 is TGTGCCAGCTCACCGCCATTGGGTGCCTCTAACTATGGCTACACCTTC.

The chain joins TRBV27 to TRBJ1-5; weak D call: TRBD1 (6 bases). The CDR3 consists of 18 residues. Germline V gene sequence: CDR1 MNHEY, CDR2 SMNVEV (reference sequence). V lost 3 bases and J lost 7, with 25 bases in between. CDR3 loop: CASSLRGDLPSPRQPQHF. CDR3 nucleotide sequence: TGTGCCAGCAGTTTGAGGGGGGACCTCCCTTCTCCTCGACAGCCCCAGCATTTT.

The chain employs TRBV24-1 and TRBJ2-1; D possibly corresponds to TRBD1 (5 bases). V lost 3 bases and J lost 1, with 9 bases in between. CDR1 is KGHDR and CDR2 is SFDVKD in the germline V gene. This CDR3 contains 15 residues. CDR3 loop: CATSDRSGSYNEQFF. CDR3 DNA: TGTGCCACCAGTGATCGGTCAGGGTCCTACAATGAGCAGTTCTTC.

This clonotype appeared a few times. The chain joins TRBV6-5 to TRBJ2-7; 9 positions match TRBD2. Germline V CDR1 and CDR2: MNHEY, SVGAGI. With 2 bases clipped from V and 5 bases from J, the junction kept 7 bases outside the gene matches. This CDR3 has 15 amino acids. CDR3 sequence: CASSYGGTSIHEQYF. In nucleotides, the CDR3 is TGTGCCAGCAGTTACGGAGGGACTAGCATCCACGAGCAGTACTTC.

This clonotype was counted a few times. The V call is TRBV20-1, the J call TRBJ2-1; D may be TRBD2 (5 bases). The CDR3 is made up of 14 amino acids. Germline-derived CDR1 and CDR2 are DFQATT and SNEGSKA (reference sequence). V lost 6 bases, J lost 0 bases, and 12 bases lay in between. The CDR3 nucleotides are TGCAGTGCGGTTACTAGGATCTCCTACAATGAGCAGTTCTTC. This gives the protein CSAVTRISYNEQFF.

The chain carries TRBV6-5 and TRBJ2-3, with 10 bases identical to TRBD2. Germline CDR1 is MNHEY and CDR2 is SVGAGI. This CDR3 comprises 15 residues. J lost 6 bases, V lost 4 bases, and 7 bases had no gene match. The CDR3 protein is CASSFGLAEKDTQYF. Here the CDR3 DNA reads TGTGCCAGCAGTTTTGGACTAGCGGAGAAGGATACGCAGTATTTT.

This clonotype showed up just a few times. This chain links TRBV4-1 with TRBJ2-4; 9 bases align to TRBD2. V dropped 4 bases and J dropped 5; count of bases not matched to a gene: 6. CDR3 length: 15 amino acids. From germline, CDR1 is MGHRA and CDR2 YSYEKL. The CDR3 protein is CASSRTGLAENIQYF. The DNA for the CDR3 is TGCGCCAGCAGCCGAACGGGACTAGCTGAAAACATTCAGTACTTC.

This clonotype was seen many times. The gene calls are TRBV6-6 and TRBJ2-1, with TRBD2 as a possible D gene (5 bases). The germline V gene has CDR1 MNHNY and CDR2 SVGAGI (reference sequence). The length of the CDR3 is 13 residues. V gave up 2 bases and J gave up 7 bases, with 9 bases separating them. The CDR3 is CASSYLTRNEQFF. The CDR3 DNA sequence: TGTGCCAGCAGTTACCTCACTAGGAATGAGCAGTTCTTC.

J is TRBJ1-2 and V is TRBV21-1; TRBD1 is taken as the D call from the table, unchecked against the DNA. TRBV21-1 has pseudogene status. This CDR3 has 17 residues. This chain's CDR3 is CASSKDVGQGCDYGYTF. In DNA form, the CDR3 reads TGTGCCAGCAGCAAAGATGTGGGACAGGGATGTGACTATGGCTACACCTTC.

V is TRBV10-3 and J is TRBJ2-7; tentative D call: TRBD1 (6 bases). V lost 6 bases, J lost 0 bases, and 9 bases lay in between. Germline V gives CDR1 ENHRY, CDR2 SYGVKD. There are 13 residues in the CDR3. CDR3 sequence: CAISAGVSYEQYF. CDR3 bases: TGTGCCATCAGCGCAGGGGTCTCCTACGAGCAGTACTTC.

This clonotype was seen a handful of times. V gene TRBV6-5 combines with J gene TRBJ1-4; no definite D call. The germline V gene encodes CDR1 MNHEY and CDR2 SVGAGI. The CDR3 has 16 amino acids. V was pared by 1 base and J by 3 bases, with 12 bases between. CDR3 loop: CASSYWSRRANEKLFF. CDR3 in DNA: TGTGCCAGCAGTTACTGGTCCAGGCGGGCTAATGAAAAACTGTTTTTT.